The rows below give T cell receptor beta chains drawn from one sample of a study of shared clonotypes between healthy human individuals. Sequencing was performed with immunoSEQ multiplex PCR; in TCRdb, only in-frame clones are kept and a portion is missing. Among about 2 million clones listed, about 95% were seen once. The sequenced material came from naive CD8+ T cells sorted from blood. The receptors come from a man aged 18 to 30 in good health. Each CDR3 is given with its conserved first and last residue. The D gene is left open where the match is weak. The size of a clone is reported for some rows only, either as once, few or many, or as a class for expanded clones.

clone_size,d_call,j_call,v_call,cdr3_nt,cdr3_aa
NA,NA,TRBJ2-5,TRBV5-4,TGTGCCAGCAGCTTGGATATGGGTCTGGAGACCCAGTACTTC,CASSLDMGLETQYF
NA,TRBD1,TRBJ1-3,TRBV2,TGTGCCAGCCTGGGACAGAGCTCTGGAAACACCATATATTTT,CASLGQSSGNTIYF
NA,TRBD1,TRBJ1-5,TRBV10-2,TGCGCCAGCAGTGACGACAGGGACAGTCAGAATCAGCCCCAGCATTTT,CASSDDRDSQNQPQHF
NA,NA,TRBJ2-7,TRBV30,TGTGCCTGGAGTGTGGAGGGGGCCTACGAGCAGTACTTC,CAWSVEGAYEQYF
NA,TRBD1,TRBJ1-4,TRBV19,TGTGCCAGTAGTATCGGGACAGGTTATGAAAAACTGTTTTTT,CASSIGTGYEKLFF
NA,NA,TRBJ2-7,TRBV6-6,TGTGCCAGCACCCACATAATGTCTAGCGCTTCCTACGAGCAGTACTTC,CASTHIMSSASYEQYF
NA,TRBD2,TRBJ2-7,TRBV4-1,TGCGCCAGCAGCCAAGCCTCGGGGGGTGGTCGCAGTGAGCAGTACTTC,CASSQASGGGRSEQYF
NA,TRBD1,TRBJ1-4,TRBV12-5,TGTGCTAGTGGTTTGGTTGGACAGGAAGCCAGTGAAAAACTGTTTTTT,CASGLVGQEASEKLFF
NA,NA,TRBJ2-7,TRBV14,TGTGCCAGCAGCCAAGATTGTCGGGCACCGAGGGTGTCCTACGAGCAGTACTTC,CASSQDCRAPRVSYEQYF
NA,NA,TRBJ1-1,TRBV4-2,TGTGCCAGCAGCCATTGGGCTTACACTGAAGCTTTCTTT,CASSHWAYTEAFF
NA,NA,TRBJ2-7,TRBV21-1,TGTGCCAGTAGCGTCTACGAGCAGTACTTC,CASSVYEQYF
NA,TRBD1,TRBJ2-2,TRBV15,TGTGCCACCAGCACGGGACAGGGGTATTATACCGGGGAGCTGTTTTTT,CATSTGQGYYTGELFF
once,TRBD1,TRBJ1-1,TRBV7-2,TGTGCCAGCAGCCCCACCGGGACAGGGGGCACTGAAGCTTTCTTT,CASSPTGTGGTEAFF
NA,NA,TRBJ2-7,TRBV7-6,TGTGCCAGCAGCTTAGCCATCGGGACCTACGAGCAGTACTTC,CASSLAIGTYEQYF
NA,NA,TRBJ1-1,TRBV7-3,TGTGCCAGCAGCTCCGGACCGAACACTGAAGCTTTCTTT,CASSSGPNTEAFF
NA,TRBD2,TRBJ2-6,TRBV2,TGTGCCAGCAGTGGGGAGGGGTCCTTGGCCAACGTCCTGACTTTC,CASSGEGSLANVLTF
NA,NA,TRBJ1-1,TRBV29-1,TGCAGCGTTGGGGGCGGGGTCCCTGAAGCTTTCTTT,CSVGGGVPEAFF
once,NA,TRBJ1-1,TRBV28,TGTGCCAGCAGTTTCCGCGGAATGAACACTGAAGCTTTCTTT,CASSFRGMNTEAFF
few,NA,TRBJ1-2,TRBV4-1,TGCGCCAGCAGCCAAGCTCTGGGGTATGGCTACACCTTC,CASSQALGYGYTF
NA,TRBD2,TRBJ2-1,TRBV27,TGTGCCAGCAGTTTCGGACTAGCGGGATATGAGCAGTTCTTC,CASSFGLAGYEQFF
NA,NA,TRBJ2-7,TRBV13,TGTGCCAGCAGCTTGGCTAGCGAAAACGAGCAGTACTTC,CASSLASENEQYF
NA,TRBD1,TRBJ1-5,TRBV5-3,TGTGCCAGAAGCTTGAAGGGGGCGCGGAGCAATCAGCCCCAGCATTTT,CARSLKGARSNQPQHF
NA,NA,TRBJ2-2,TRBV2,TGTGCCACCCAAGGGCGGGTGATGGGCACCGGGGAGCTGTTTTTT,CATQGRVMGTGELFF
NA,NA,TRBJ2-7,TRBV5-8,TGTGCCAGCAGCCCAATCGTGGGGAGCTACGAGCAGTACTTC,CASSPIVGSYEQYF
few,NA,TRBJ1-6,TRBV11-2,TGTGCCAGCAGCTTGACCTCCTATAATTCACCCCTCCACTTT,CASSLTSYNSPLHF
NA,TRBD2,TRBJ2-5,TRBV27,TGTGCCAGCAGACCAGGGACTAGCGGGGCAGGCGGGACCCAGTACTTC,CASRPGTSGAGGTQYF
NA,TRBD1,TRBJ2-2,TRBV28,TGTGCCAGCAGTTCTGGACAGGGGAGGACCGGGGAGCTGTTTTTT,CASSSGQGRTGELFF
NA,NA,TRBJ2-7,TRBV6-5,TGTGCCAGCAGTTACGGCGGACAAGACGAGCAGTACTTC,CASSYGGQDEQYF
NA,TRBD2,TRBJ2-7,TRBV10-2,TGCGCCAGCAGTGTGGGGGGACTAGCGGGGCCCGGGTACTTC,CASSVGGLAGPGYF
NA,NA,TRBJ2-7,TRBV21-1,TGTGCCAGCAGCAAAGCGAGTTCGGGACGTGGGTACGAGCAGTACTTC,CASSKASSGRGYEQYF
few,TRBD1,TRBJ2-7,TRBV11-1,TGTGCCAGCAGCTGGGGACAGGGTTACGAGCAGTACTTC,CASSWGQGYEQYF
NA,NA,TRBJ2-7,TRBV9,TGTGCCAGCAGCGGCGGCGGGAACTATGTCGAGCAGTACTTC,CASSGGGNYVEQYF
NA,NA,TRBJ2-1,TRBV4-1,TGCGCCAGCAGCCAAACCCTCGGGAAATTTGGCAATGAGCAGTTCTTC,CASSQTLGKFGNEQFF
NA,TRBD1,TRBJ2-1,TRBV27,TGTGCCAGCAGTCCGACCGGACAGGGAAATGAGCAGTTCTTC,CASSPTGQGNEQFF
NA,NA,TRBJ2-4,TRBV29-1,TGCAGCGTTGAGGCGGCCCAAAACATTCAGTACTTC,CSVEAAQNIQYF
NA,TRBD2,TRBJ2-1,TRBV4-3,TGCGCCAGCAGCCAGGGATCGAGGGAGGGCCGCAATGAGCAGTTCTTC,CASSQGSREGRNEQFF
NA,TRBD1,TRBJ1-1,TRBV5-6,TGTGCCAGCAGCGGGACAGCGAACACTGAAGCTTTCTTT,CASSGTANTEAFF
NA,NA,TRBJ2-1,TRBV20-1,TGCAGTGTTCCCCTCGGGAATGAGCAGTTCTTC,CSVPLGNEQFF
NA,NA,TRBJ2-7,TRBV5-6,TGTGCCAGCAGCTTGGGGGGAGGGACAGAAGGCTACGAGCAGTACTTC,CASSLGGGTEGYEQYF
NA,NA,TRBJ2-5,TRBV27,TGTGCCAGCAGCCCTTTTACCAGGGACGTGACCCAGTACTTC,CASSPFTRDVTQYF
NA,NA,TRBJ1-2,TRBV27,TGTGCCAGCAGTATCTACAGGGAAAATAAGTATTACTATGGCTACACCTTC,CASSIYRENKYYYGYTF
NA,TRBD2,TRBJ2-5,TRBV7-7,TGTGCTAGCAGCTTAGAACTAGCGGCCCAAGAGACCCAGTACTTC,CASSLELAAQETQYF
NA,NA,TRBJ2-7,TRBV11-2,TGTGCCAGCAGCTTAGAGGGGGCACACGAGCAGTACTTC,CASSLEGAHEQYF
NA,TRBD2,TRBJ2-1,TRBV4-3,TGCGCCAGCAGCCAAGACAGCGGGAATAGGGATGAGCAGTTCTTC,CASSQDSGNRDEQFF
NA,NA,TRBJ2-5,TRBV29-1,TGCAGCGTTTCGGGGGCGGGACAGAGAGTACAAGAGACCCAGTACTTC,CSVSGAGQRVQETQYF
NA,NA,TRBJ2-7,TRBV6-1,TGTGCCAGCAGTGAAGGGTACGGCCTATCCTACGAGCAGTACTTC,CASSEGYGLSYEQYF
NA,TRBD2,TRBJ2-3,TRBV7-8,TGTGCCAGCAGCTTAGGAGGCGGGGGGATAACAGATACGCAGTATTTT,CASSLGGGGITDTQYF
NA,NA,TRBJ1-1,TRBV9,TGTGCCAGCAGCGTAGGCCAGTTCATGAACACTGAAGCTTTCTTT,CASSVGQFMNTEAFF
NA,TRBD2,TRBJ2-7,TRBV6-5,TGTGCCAGCAGTTACGAGGTAGCGGGAGAGGGGTACGAGCAGTACTTC,CASSYEVAGEGYEQYF
NA,TRBD1,TRBJ1-2,TRBV19,TGTGCCAGTAGTCATGGACGACAGGGGGCGGAAGGCTACACCTTC,CASSHGRQGAEGYTF
NA,TRBD1,TRBJ2-7,TRBV4-1,TGCGCCAGCAGCGAAGACAGGGAGACCTACGAGCAGTACTTC,CASSEDRETYEQYF
NA,TRBD1,TRBJ2-7,TRBV6-1,TGTGCCAGCAGTGAAGCGCTCGAGGGGGCCAGCTCCTACGAGCAGTACTTC,CASSEALEGASSYEQYF
NA,NA,TRBJ2-7,TRBV7-8,TGTGCCAGCAGTTTTATCTCCTACGAGCAGTACTTC,CASSFISYEQYF
NA,TRBD1,TRBJ1-1,TRBV30,TGTGCCTGCGGGGGGGAGGGACAGTTCGACACTGAAGCTTTCTTT,CACGGEGQFDTEAFF
NA,NA,TRBJ1-5,TRBV18,TGTGCCAGCTCTATAGGAGGGGACTTTAATCAGCCCCAGCATTTT,CASSIGGDFNQPQHF
NA,TRBD1,TRBJ2-3,TRBV27,TGTGCCAGCAGCCCTTTACAGGGGGGACGTGCAGATACGCAGTATTTT,CASSPLQGGRADTQYF
once,TRBD2,TRBJ2-7,TRBV9,TGTGCCAGCAGCCCAGGGACTAGCGGGAGCTCCCACGAGCAGTACTTC,CASSPGTSGSSHEQYF
NA,TRBD2,TRBJ2-1,TRBV9,TGTGCCAGCAGCGTGGGTCCCTGGACTAGCGGTTACAATGAGCAGTTCTTC,CASSVGPWTSGYNEQFF
NA,NA,TRBJ2-2,TRBV5-5,TGTGCCAGCAGCTTCCCCACCGGGGAGCTGTTTTTT,CASSFPTGELFF
once,NA,TRBJ2-3,TRBV6-1,TGTGCCAGCAGAACAACACCTTTGGCCCCAGATACGCAGTATTTT,CASRTTPLAPDTQYF